The present entry profiles one TCR beta chain with its context. Antigen: not known. CDR3 length: 14 amino acids. Trimming took 5 bases from V and 3 from J, leaving 14 bases between them. CDR1 is LNHDA, CDR2 SQIVND, per germline (reference sequence). This sample was included in a study of T-cell memory formation after mild COVID-19. Points from the study as a whole: Memory sampled before infection contained some responding clones, suggesting cross-reactive memory joined.

It was 5'RACE with constant-segment primers that produced the TCR alpha and TCR beta cDNA libraries, which carried sample barcodes and UMIs. MiXCR, run by TCRdb on the 5' RACE reads, gives a single entry per CDR3 protein. Of around 420,000 distinct CDR3 sequences in the sample, roughly a quarter are singletons; the top ten hold around 8.7%. The sequenced sample was PBMCs or a T cell subset sorted from them (not recorded which). The chain links TRBV19 to TRBJ2-7, with D perhaps TRBD2 (7 bases). The sequence came from an adult woman who had mild COVID-19 (a few samples of this study predate the infection). Cell type and time point are not known. The DNA of the CDR3 is TGTGCCAGTAGTGAGGCAGGGGAGGGCTACGAGCAGTACTTC. Translation: CASSEAGEGYEQYF.